This T cell receptor beta chain was sequenced in a study of blood T cell repertoires in COVID-19. Study summary: Specimens from acute and convalescent COVID-19 originated in the United States, Italy and Spain. T cells, B-cell-depleted T cells, or PBMCs provided the cDNA or gDNA that served as material.

The authors' processing: Nucleated cell counts were estimated from reference gene primer amplification. The repertoire was sequenced with immunoSEQ multiplex PCR; TCRdb's copy has only in-frame clones and lacks some. V and J calls and clone size come straight from that table; D and trimming were deduced from the DNA. The table shows about 74,000 clones, with roughly four fifths occurring only once. Per the germline V gene, CDR1 is MNHEY and CDR2 is SMNVEV (reference sequence). The CDR3 is 14 residues long. The germline V and J ends were trimmed by 3 bases and 5 bases, with 11 bases remaining between them.

The sequencing input was peripheral blood. The receptor was derived from a man older than 75 with acute or convalescent COVID-19. V usage is TRBV27 and J usage is TRBJ2-1; maybe TRBD2 (5 bases). The CDR3 loop reads CASSFRRNHNEQFF. CDR3 sequence (DNA): TGTGCCAGCAGTTTTAGGAGGAATCACAATGAGCAGTTCTTC.